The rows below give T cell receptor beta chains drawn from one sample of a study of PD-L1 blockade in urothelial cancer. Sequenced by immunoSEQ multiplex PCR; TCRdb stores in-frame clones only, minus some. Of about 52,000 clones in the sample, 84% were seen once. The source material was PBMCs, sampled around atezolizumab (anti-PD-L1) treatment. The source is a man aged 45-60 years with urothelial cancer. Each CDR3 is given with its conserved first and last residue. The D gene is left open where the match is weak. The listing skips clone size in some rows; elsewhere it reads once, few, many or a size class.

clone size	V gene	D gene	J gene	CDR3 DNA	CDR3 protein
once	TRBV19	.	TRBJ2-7	TGTGCCACCACCTCCGGGACATCCACCTACGAGCAGTACTTC	CATTSGTSTYEQYF
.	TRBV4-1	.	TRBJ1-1	TGCGCCAGCAGCCAAGTTTCAACGGTAAACACTGAAGCTTTCTTT	CASSQVSTVNTEAFF
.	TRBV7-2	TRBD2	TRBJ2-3	TGTGCCAGCAGCTCCTTAGCGGGAGGGCAAAGAGATACGCAGTATTTT	CASSSLAGGQRDTQYF
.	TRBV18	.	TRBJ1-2	TGTGCCAGCTCGCCGTTGGCGGGGTCGGGGTATGGCTACACCTTC	CASSPLAGSGYGYTF
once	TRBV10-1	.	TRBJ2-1	TGCGCCAGCAGTGAGGGTCAGGGGTTCTACAATGAGCAGTTCTTC	CASSEGQGFYNEQFF
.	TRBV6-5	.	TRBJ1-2	TGTGCCAGCAGCCCGGTGGGGGGCTATGGCTACACCTTC	CASSPVGGYGYTF
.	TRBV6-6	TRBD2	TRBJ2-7	TGTGCCAGCAGGGGGGGTCTAGCGGGAGGCCCCTACGAGCAGTACTTC	CASRGGLAGGPYEQYF
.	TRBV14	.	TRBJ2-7	TGTGCCAGCAGCCAAACACCTCTGAGACTAAGCCCTAGGGAGCAGTACTTC	CASSQTPLRLSPREQYF
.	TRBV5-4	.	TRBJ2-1	TGTGCCAGCAGCTTGGAGGTCCGGAGCTCCTACAATGAGCAGTTCTTC	CASSLEVRSSYNEQFF
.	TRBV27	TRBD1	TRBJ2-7	TGTGCCAGCAGTACCGGGACAGGGGGCTACGAGCAGTACTTC	CASSTGTGGYEQYF
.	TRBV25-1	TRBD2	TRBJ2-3	TGTGCCAGCAGGGGGAGCGGGGGCACAACAGATACGCAGTATTTT	CASRGSGGTTDTQYF
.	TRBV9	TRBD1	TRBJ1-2	TGTGCCAGCAGCAAGATGCGGGCGGCAGGGGGCAATAGCGCTAGGGATGGCTACACCTTC	CASSKMRAAGGNSARDGYTF
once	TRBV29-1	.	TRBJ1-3	TGCAGCGTTAAATTTGCTTCGAGCTCTGGAAACACCATATATTTT	CSVKFASSSGNTIYF
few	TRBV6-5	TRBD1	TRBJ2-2	TGTGCCAGCAGTGACAGGGTCACCGGGGAGCTGTTTTTT	CASSDRVTGELFF
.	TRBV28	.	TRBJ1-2	TGTGCCACCCGCAGTAACTATGGCTACACCTTC	CATRSNYGYTF
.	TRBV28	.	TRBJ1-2	TGTGCCAGCAGTTACAGGTCCTATGGCTACACCTTC	CASSYRSYGYTF
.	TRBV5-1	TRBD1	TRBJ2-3	TGCGCCAGCAGCGTCGGGACAGGGACTGGCACAGATACGCAGTATTTT	CASSVGTGTGTDTQYF
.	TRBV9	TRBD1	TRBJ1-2	TGTGCCAGCAGCCCGGGACAGACCCTGAACTATGGCTACACCTTC	CASSPGQTLNYGYTF
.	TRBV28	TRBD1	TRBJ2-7	TGCGCCAGCAGACAGGGGACCTACGAGCAGTACTTC	CASRQGTYEQYF
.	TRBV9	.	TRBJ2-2	TGTGCCAGCAGCGTAGGCGGCAGGGGCCCTACCGGGGAGCTGTTTTTT	CASSVGGRGPTGELFF
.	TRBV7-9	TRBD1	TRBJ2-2	TGTGCCAGCAGCTTAGCAGTTGTGGACAGGGTGGACGGGGAGCTGTTTTTT	CASSLAVVDRVDGELFF
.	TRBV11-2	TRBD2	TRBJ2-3	TGTGCCAGCAGCTCCAGGACTAGAGCCTTTGCAGATACGCAGTATTTT	CASSSRTRAFADTQYF
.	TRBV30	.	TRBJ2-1	TGTGCCTGGAATGGGTTAGGGGGGACAGCGGACAATGAGCAGTTCTTC	CAWNGLGGTADNEQFF
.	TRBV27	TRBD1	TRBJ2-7	TGTGCCAGCAGTTTATCCCAATCCCAAACGGGAAGGACAGGTTCCTACGAGCAGTACTTC	CASSLSQSQTGRTGSYEQYF
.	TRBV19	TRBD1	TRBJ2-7	TGTGCCAGTAGTATAGGACCGACAGGGTTCCACGAGCAGTACTTC	CASSIGPTGFHEQYF
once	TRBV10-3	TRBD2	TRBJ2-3	TGTGCCATCAGTGAGTTTGGAGCGGGGGGATCTAGCACAGATACGCAGTATTTT	CAISEFGAGGSSTDTQYF
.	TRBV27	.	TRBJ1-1	TGTGCCAGCAGGACCGGGGGGGCCTGGAACACTGAAGCTTTCTTT	CASRTGGAWNTEAFF
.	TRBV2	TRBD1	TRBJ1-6	TGTGCCAGCAGGACAGGGACAGGGGGCTTTAATTCACCCCTCCACTTT	CASRTGTGGFNSPLHF
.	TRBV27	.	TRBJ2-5	TGTGCCAGCAGTTTAGGCGGGCGAGAGACCCAGTACTTC	CASSLGGRETQYF
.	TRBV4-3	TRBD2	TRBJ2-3	TGCGCCAGCAGCCCGGGACTAGCGGATAGCACAGATACGCAGTATTTT	CASSPGLADSTDTQYF
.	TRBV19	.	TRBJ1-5	TGTGCCAGTACCCGCGATTCGGGCAATCAGCCCCAGCATTTT	CASTRDSGNQPQHF
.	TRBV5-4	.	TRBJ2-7	TGTGCCAGCAGTTCTCGTGAGCCCTACGAGCAGTACTTC	CASSSREPYEQYF
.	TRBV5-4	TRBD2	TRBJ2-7	TGTGCCAGCAGGGACGGACTAGCGGGAGGGCCCTCCTACGAGCAGTACTTC	CASRDGLAGGPSYEQYF
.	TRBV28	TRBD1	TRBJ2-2	TGTGCCAGCAGTTCCCGGGACAGGGGATTCTCCGGGGAGCTGTTTTTT	CASSSRDRGFSGELFF
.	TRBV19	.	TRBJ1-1	TGTGCCAGTAGTACCCGAGGGGGGAACACTGAAGCTTTCTTT	CASSTRGGNTEAFF
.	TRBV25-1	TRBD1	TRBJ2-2	TGTGCCAGCAGTGGACAGGGGGACACCGGGGAGCTGTTTTTT	CASSGQGDTGELFF
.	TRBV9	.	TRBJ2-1	TGTGCCAGCAGCGTGAGGAGGGCCTCGCTCGATGAGCAGTTCTTC	CASSVRRASLDEQFF
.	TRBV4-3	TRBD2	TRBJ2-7	TGCGCCAGCAGCCATGTAATAAAGACCGGGACTAGCGTCTACGAGCAGTACTTC	CASSHVIKTGTSVYEQYF
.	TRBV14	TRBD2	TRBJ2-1	TGTGCCAGCAGCCAAGTAGCGGGAGGGCGGAATGAGCAGTTCTTC	CASSQVAGGRNEQFF
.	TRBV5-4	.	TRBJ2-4	TGTGCCAGCAGTTTTCAATCCAATGAAAACATTCAGTACTTC	CASSFQSNENIQYF
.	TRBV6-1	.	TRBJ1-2	TGTGCCAGCAGTGCCCCCGGGGGGGGATCCTCTGGCTACACCTTC	CASSAPGGGSSGYTF
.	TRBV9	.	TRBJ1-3	TGTGCCAGCAGCTTGTCAGGGATAACGAACACCATATATTTT	CASSLSGITNTIYF
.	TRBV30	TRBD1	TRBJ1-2	TGTGCCTGGAGTGTACAGGGGTTGCGGGTAGAGTATGGCTACACCTTC	CAWSVQGLRVEYGYTF
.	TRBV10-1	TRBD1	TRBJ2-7	TGCGCCAGCGGGGACAGGTACGAGCAGTACTTC	CASGDRYEQYF
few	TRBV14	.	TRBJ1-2	TGTGCCAGCAGCCAAGATTACAGCTATGGCTACACCTTC	CASSQDYSYGYTF
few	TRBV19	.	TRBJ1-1	TGTGCCAGTAGTATTTTCGGTGGCACTGAAGCTTTCTTT	CASSIFGGTEAFF
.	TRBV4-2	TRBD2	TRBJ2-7	TGTGCCAGCGACCAGAAGGGGCCACTAGCGGGGTACTCCTACGAGCAGTACTTC	CASDQKGPLAGYSYEQYF
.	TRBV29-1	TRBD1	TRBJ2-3	TGCAGCGTTACGGACAGGCCCCACACAGATACGCAGTATTTT	CSVTDRPHTDTQYF
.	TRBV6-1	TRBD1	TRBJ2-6	TGTGCCAGCGGGACAGCTGGGGCCAACGTCCTGACTTTC	CASGTAGANVLTF
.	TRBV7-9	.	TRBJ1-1	TGTGCCAGCAGCTTACTTCAGGGTATAAACACTGAAGCTTTCTTT	CASSLLQGINTEAFF
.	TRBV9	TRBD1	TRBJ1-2	TGTGCCAGCAGCCGGGACAGTACCCTCAATAACTATGGCTACACCTTC	CASSRDSTLNNYGYTF
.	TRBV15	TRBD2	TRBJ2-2	TGTGCCACCAGCAGGGACGGACTAGCGGTGGGATATTTGACCGGGGAGCTGTTTTTT	CATSRDGLAVGYLTGELFF
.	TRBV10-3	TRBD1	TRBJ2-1	TGTGCCATCAGGGACAAAGCGGGACAGGGATTTAATGAGCAGTTCTTC	CAIRDKAGQGFNEQFF
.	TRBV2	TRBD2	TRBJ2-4	TGTGCCAGCAGTTTAGCGGGGGGGATAGCCAAAAACATTCAGTACTTC	CASSLAGGIAKNIQYF
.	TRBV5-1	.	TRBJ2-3	TGCGCCAGCAGCTTGGTGGGAGACCCCACAGATACGCAGTATTTT	CASSLVGDPTDTQYF
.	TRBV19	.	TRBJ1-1	TGTGCCACCAAGGACACTTCCTACACTGAAGCTTTCTTT	CATKDTSYTEAFF
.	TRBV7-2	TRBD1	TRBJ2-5	TGTGCCAGCAGCTCCCGGGACAGGGTATGGGGAGAGACCCAGTACTTC	CASSSRDRVWGETQYF
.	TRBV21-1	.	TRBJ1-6	TGTGCCAGCAGCAAAGGGGGGCAGAATTCACCCCTCCACTTT	CASSKGGQNSPLHF
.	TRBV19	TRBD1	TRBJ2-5	TGTGCCACCGAGGGGGCCGGGGAGACCCAGTACTTC	CATEGAGETQYF